This T cell receptor (beta chain) came from a study of control samples from healthy donors and cancer patients. Repertoires were generated with immunoSEQ multiplex PCR, while TCRdb's copy carries only in-frame clones and drops some. Here the sample spans approximately 50,000 clones, around nine tenths being singletons. CDR3 size: 16 residues. The germline V gene has CDR1 SGHRS and CDR2 YFSETQ. With 1 base removed from V and 4 bases from J, the gap between germline ends came to 17 bases. Sample: PBMCs. The receptor was isolated from a man younger than 40 with colorectal cancer. V usage is TRBV5-1 and J usage is TRBJ2-5; D is possibly TRBD1 (5 bases). The CDR3 nucleotides are TGCGCCAGCAGCTTGTCTGGCAGGGAAGGCCCAGAGACCCAGTACTTC. Translation: CASSLSGREGPETQYF.